This T cell receptor (beta chain) derives from a study of response to subunit inactivated influenza vaccine. TCRdb passed the RT-PCR reads through MiXCR, listing each CDR3 protein once. The repertoire holds hundreds of thousands of distinct CDR3 sequences, with about 11% as singletons. This clonotype was seen more than once but under ten times. The same data also contributed to another study, on T cells expressing NK-cell markers. That source adds: UMIs were included in TCR beta cDNA generated by 5'RACE template switching. Beta-chain profiling covered CD3+CD56+NKG2C+, CD3+CD56+NKG2C- and CD3+CD56-NKG2C+ sorted subsets. Among eight sequenced donors, seven carried HCMV seropositivity while one was seronegative. The study found dominant NKG2C+ clonotypes at about 1.0-8% of CD8+ T cells in about 6 donors.

The receptor was isolated from a man aged 50-59 years who received an inactivated influenza vaccine. The sequences come from PBMCs from blood, collected on the day of vaccination.

The CDR3 sequence: CASSLALGDNYEQYF. CDR3 nucleotides: TGCGCCAGCAGCTTGGCGTTGGGGGACAACTACGAGCAGTACTTC. The genes are TRBV5-1 and TRBJ2-7; TRBD1 is a possible D gene (6 bases). CDR1 is SGHRS and CDR2 is YFSETQ in the germline V gene. There are 15 residues in the CDR3. Trimming left V 0 bases short and J 3 bases short, with 13 bases between.